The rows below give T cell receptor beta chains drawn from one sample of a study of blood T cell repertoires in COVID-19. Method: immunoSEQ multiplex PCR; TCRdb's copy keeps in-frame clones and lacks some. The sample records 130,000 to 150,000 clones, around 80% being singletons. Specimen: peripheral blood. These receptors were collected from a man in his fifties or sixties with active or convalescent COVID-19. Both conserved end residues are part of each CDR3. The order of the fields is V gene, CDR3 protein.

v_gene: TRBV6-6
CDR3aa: CASTKRGSEQYF

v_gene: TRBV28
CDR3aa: CASSGGPGGGYSYEQYF

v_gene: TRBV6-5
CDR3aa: CASSYSRVGTDTQYF

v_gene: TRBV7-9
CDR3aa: CASSLAAGEFYNEQFF

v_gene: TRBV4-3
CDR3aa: CASSQEIPGQWSNEQFF

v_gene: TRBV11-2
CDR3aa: CASVPGLSLNEQFF

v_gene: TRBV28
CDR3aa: CASSGGQGAHGYTF

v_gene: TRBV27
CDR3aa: CASSRTGGEGETQYF

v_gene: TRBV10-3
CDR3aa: CAMRLDRVDSPLHF

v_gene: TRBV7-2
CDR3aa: CASSLTGYMNTEAFF

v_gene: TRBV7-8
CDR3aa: CASQRVATNEKLFF

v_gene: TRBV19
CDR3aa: CATAGQNEKLFF

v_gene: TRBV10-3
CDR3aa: CATLFGSGKVNEQFF

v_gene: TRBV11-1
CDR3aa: CASSLRRVMNTEAFF

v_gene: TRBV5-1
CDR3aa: CASSLIAGVGEQFF

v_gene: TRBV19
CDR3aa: CASSIAQGSYQPQHF

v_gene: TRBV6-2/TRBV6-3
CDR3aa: CASSQTSGRVYEQFF

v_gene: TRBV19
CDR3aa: CASSDAGRRRNTEAFF

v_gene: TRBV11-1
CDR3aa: CASRQAGGDEQFF

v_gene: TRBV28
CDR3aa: CASSLRLITDTQYF

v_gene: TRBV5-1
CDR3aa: CASSTEPMNTEAFF

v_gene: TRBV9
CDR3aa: CASSGENEQFF

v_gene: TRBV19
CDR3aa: CASSDRGRLEENIQYF

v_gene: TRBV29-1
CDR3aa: CSVVTVGRGFF

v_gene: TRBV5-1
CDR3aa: CASSLGLAQRVGEQYF